The clone carrying this T cell receptor (beta chain) has a single count. For the second PCR, which ran for about 6 to 12 cycles, a sample-barcoded 5' primer and a J-beta primer mix were used. TCRdb analysed the 5' RACE reads with MiXCR anew, one entry per CDR3 protein. The sample lists 1.5 million to 2 million distinct CDR3 sequences; 30% to 35% were seen once. These data originate in a study of blood T cells in healthy people across ages. Between the trimmed V and J ends, which lost 0 bases and 4 bases, there was a span of 13 bases. Germline V lookup: CDR1 SGHRS, CDR2 YFSETQ. CDR3 length equals 15 residues.

The chain is built from TRBV5-1 and TRBJ1-1; D not resolved. The sample taken for sequencing was blood. The receptor was isolated from a young woman in good health. DNA for the CDR3: TGCGCCAGCAGCTTGGAGCAACCGCCTACCACTGAAGCTTTCTTT. This sequence encodes CASSLEQPPTTEAFF.